Sequencing of this T cell receptor (beta chain) was carried out in a study of blood T cell dynamics during melanoma immunotherapy. Indicated time point: pre-treatment baseline. This clone qualifies as large. V was trimmed by 1 base and J by 5 bases, leaving 9 bases between them. CDR3 length: 13 residues. Germline V gene lookup returns CDR1 SEHNR and CDR2 FQNEAQ (reference sequence). Sequenced by immunoSEQ multiplex PCR; TCRdb stores in-frame clones only, minus some. The sample has thousands of clones; 70% to 90% are singletons. The V gene is TRBV7-9, the J gene TRBJ2-7; D is uncertain. The sequence derives from a human donor with melanoma. The specimen was blood, collected from a patient treated with checkpoint blockade. CDR3 nucleotides: TGTGCCAGCAGCTTAGGTTTGGGCGACGAGCAGTACTTC. Protein sequence: CASSLGLGDEQYF.